A selection of T cell receptor beta chains follows, all from one sample in a study of blood T cell repertoires in COVID-19. Clones were sequenced by immunoSEQ multiplex PCR, and TCRdb holds only the in-frame ones, with some missing. Among 150,000 to 200,000 clones listed, roughly 88% were seen once. Material: PBMCs or T cells enriched from blood (not recorded which). Receptors originate from a middle-aged man who had recovered from COVID-19. CDR3s include the opening cysteine and the closing phenylalanine or tryptophan. The D gene is left open where the match is weak. A row's size may be missing; if present it is once, few, many or a size class.

D: -; size: -; J: TRBJ2-2; V: TRBV6-5; DNA: TGTGCCAGCAGTTCGGACAGAGGGAACACCGGGGAGCTGTTTTTT; CDR3: CASSSDRGNTGELFF
D: -; size: once; J: TRBJ1-1; V: TRBV12-3/TRBV12-4; DNA: TGTGCCAGCAGTTTGGGGCAGAACACTGAAGCTTTCTTT; CDR3: CASSLGQNTEAFF
D: TRBD1; size: few; J: TRBJ1-4; V: TRBV7-9; DNA: TGTGCCAGCAGCTTAGTGACAGGGGGCGCTTCTAATGAAAAACTGTTTTTT; CDR3: CASSLVTGGASNEKLFF
D: -; size: -; J: TRBJ1-1; V: TRBV18; DNA: TGTGCCAGCTCTCAGGACAGCGATGAAGCTTTCTTT; CDR3: CASSQDSDEAFF
D: TRBD1; size: -; J: TRBJ2-6; V: TRBV18; DNA: TGTGCCAGCTCACTCAGGACAGGGGGCGCGACTGGGGCCAACGTCCTGACTTTC; CDR3: CASSLRTGGATGANVLTF
D: TRBD1; size: -; J: TRBJ1-3; V: TRBV11-3; DNA: TGTGCCAGCAGCCTCGGGACAGGGGGCCAAAACACCATATATTTT; CDR3: CASSLGTGGQNTIYF
D: TRBD2; size: -; J: TRBJ2-5; V: TRBV7-7; DNA: TGTGCTAGCGGGGGTCAGGGGCAGCAAGAGACCCAGTACTTC; CDR3: CASGGQGQQETQYF
D: -; size: -; J: TRBJ2-3; V: TRBV29-1; DNA: TGCAGCGTAGGGGCCCGGAATACGCAGTATTTT; CDR3: CSVGARNTQYF
D: -; size: few; J: TRBJ1-1; V: TRBV9; DNA: TGTGCCAGCAGCGCACCAGGGTTGAACACTGAAGCTTTCTTT; CDR3: CASSAPGLNTEAFF
D: -; size: -; J: TRBJ1-2; V: TRBV5-6; DNA: TGTGCCAGCAGCCGAACAGGCACGCTTAACTATGGCTACACCTTC; CDR3: CASSRTGTLNYGYTF
D: TRBD1; size: -; J: TRBJ2-6; V: TRBV30; DNA: TGTGCCTGGGCCGGGACAGGGTCCCCTGGGGCCAACGTCCTGACTTTC; CDR3: CAWAGTGSPGANVLTF
D: -; size: -; J: TRBJ2-3; V: TRBV10-3; DNA: TGTGCCACCCTGGGGGGACTGTCCCTTACAGATACGCAGTATTTT; CDR3: CATLGGLSLTDTQYF
D: -; size: -; J: TRBJ1-5; V: TRBV6-1; DNA: TGTGCCAGCAGTGTTCAGGGAAACCCCAGCAATCAGCCCCAGCATTTT; CDR3: CASSVQGNPSNQPQHF
D: -; size: -; J: TRBJ1-1; V: TRBV12-3/TRBV12-4; DNA: TGTGCCAGCAGTAAGACTCAGAACACTGAAGCTTTCTTT; CDR3: CASSKTQNTEAFF
D: -; size: -; J: TRBJ2-7; V: TRBV6-2/TRBV6-3; DNA: TGTGCCAGCAGTACCCGCAGGGGTGGTAAGGACGAGCAGTACTTC; CDR3: CASSTRRGGKDEQYF
D: TRBD1; size: -; J: TRBJ1-4; V: TRBV3-1/TRBV3-2; DNA: TGTGCCAGCAGCCATCGTGGGAGACAGGGGAGTGAAAAACTGTTTTTT; CDR3: CASSHRGRQGSEKLFF
D: TRBD1; size: -; J: TRBJ1-2; V: TRBV12-5; DNA: TGTGCTAGTGGTTTCGGACAGGGAAACTATGGCTACACCTTC; CDR3: CASGFGQGNYGYTF
D: -; size: -; J: TRBJ2-3; V: TRBV6-5; DNA: TGTGCCAGCAGTTACGGCGGACTTCTACCCCATACGCAGTATTTT; CDR3: CASSYGGLLPHTQYF
D: -; size: -; J: TRBJ2-5; V: TRBV18; DNA: TGTGCCAGCTCACCAGGCTCTGAAGAGACCCAGTACTTC; CDR3: CASSPGSEETQYF
D: -; size: -; J: TRBJ1-1; V: TRBV5-1; DNA: TGCGCCAGCAGCTGGGGGAGGGTTACGAACACTGAAGCTTTCTTT; CDR3: CASSWGRVTNTEAFF
D: TRBD1; size: -; J: TRBJ1-2; V: TRBV7-9; DNA: TGTGCCAGCAGCTACGGACAGGATAACTATGGCTACACCTTC; CDR3: CASSYGQDNYGYTF
D: -; size: once; J: TRBJ2-7; V: TRBV5-1; DNA: TGCGCCAGCAGGAGGGACTTAAGCTCCTACGAGCAGTACTTC; CDR3: CASRRDLSSYEQYF
D: -; size: -; J: TRBJ1-1; V: TRBV18; DNA: TGTGCCAGCTCACCACAGCTGAACACTGAAGCTTTCTTT; CDR3: CASSPQLNTEAFF
D: -; size: -; J: TRBJ2-2; V: TRBV5-1; DNA: TGCGCCAGCAGCTTGGACAGGGTAGCGTTGACCGGGGAGCTGTTTTTT; CDR3: CASSLDRVALTGELFF
D: TRBD1; size: -; J: TRBJ2-7; V: TRBV27; DNA: TGTGCCAGCAGTTACACCCCGGGACAGCCGTACGAGCAGTACTTC; CDR3: CASSYTPGQPYEQYF
D: TRBD1; size: -; J: TRBJ2-7; V: TRBV29-1; DNA: TGCAGCGTTGGTTGGGACAGGGCCTACGAGCAGTACTTC; CDR3: CSVGWDRAYEQYF
D: -; size: -; J: TRBJ1-6; V: TRBV5-1; DNA: TGCGCCAGCAGCTTGGGAGGGAAACAAGATTCACCCCTCCACTTT; CDR3: CASSLGGKQDSPLHF
D: TRBD1; size: -; J: TRBJ2-6; V: TRBV11-2; DNA: TGTGCCAGCAGCCCGGGACAGCTACTATACTCTGGGGCCAACGTCCTGACTTTC; CDR3: CASSPGQLLYSGANVLTF
D: TRBD1; size: -; J: TRBJ1-4; V: TRBV3-1/TRBV3-2; DNA: TGTGCCAGCAGCCAAGGGACAGGGGGATTGGGAAAACTGTTTTTT; CDR3: CASSQGTGGLGKLFF
D: -; size: -; J: TRBJ1-6; V: TRBV5-4; DNA: TGTGCCAGCAGCACTGGGGGGGGGCAAGATAATTCACCCCTCCACTTT; CDR3: CASSTGGGQDNSPLHF
D: TRBD1; size: -; J: TRBJ1-2; V: TRBV10-3; DNA: TGTGCCATCAGTGAGTCGACAGGGAACTATGGCTACACCTTC; CDR3: CAISESTGNYGYTF
D: TRBD1; size: few; J: TRBJ1-2; V: TRBV30; DNA: TGTGCCTGGAGTCGGCAGGGGGTCACTAACTATGGCTACACCTTC; CDR3: CAWSRQGVTNYGYTF
D: -; size: -; J: TRBJ1-6; V: TRBV4-1; DNA: TGCGCCAGCCGACGGGACTATAATTCACCCCTCCACTTT; CDR3: CASRRDYNSPLHF
D: -; size: -; J: TRBJ2-2; V: TRBV30; DNA: TGTGCCTGGGCTAGACAGAGCTACACCGGGGAGCTGTTTTTT; CDR3: CAWARQSYTGELFF
D: TRBD1; size: -; J: TRBJ1-5; V: TRBV5-1; DNA: TGCGCCAGCAGCTTGGGGTTCGGCAGGGGGCTTCAGCCCCAGCATTTT; CDR3: CASSLGFGRGLQPQHF
D: TRBD1; size: -; J: TRBJ1-2; V: TRBV5-1; DNA: TGCGCCAGCAGCCCGGGACAGGATGGCTACACCTTC; CDR3: CASSPGQDGYTF
D: TRBD2; size: few; J: TRBJ2-2; V: TRBV6-5; DNA: TGTGCCACCCGGGGGGGTTCCCACACCGGGGAGCTGTTTTTT; CDR3: CATRGGSHTGELFF
D: TRBD2; size: -; J: TRBJ2-7; V: TRBV11-3; DNA: TGTGCCAGCAGCTCCCTAGCGGGGGGTGGCGAGCAGTACTTC; CDR3: CASSSLAGGGEQYF
D: -; size: -; J: TRBJ1-1; V: TRBV9; DNA: TGTGCCAGCAGCGTACAGTCACGGAACACTGAAGCTTTCTTT; CDR3: CASSVQSRNTEAFF
D: -; size: -; J: TRBJ2-2; V: TRBV15; DNA: TGTGCCACCAGCACTCAGGGTGCGACCGGGGAGCTGTTTTTT; CDR3: CATSTQGATGELFF
D: TRBD1; size: -; J: TRBJ2-7; V: TRBV6-1; DNA: TGTGCCAGCAGTATCCGACAGGGTAGTATCGACGAGCAGTACTTC; CDR3: CASSIRQGSIDEQYF
D: -; size: -; J: TRBJ1-4; V: TRBV5-1; DNA: TGCGCCAGCAGCTTGTTTGAGGGTAATGAAAAACTGTTTTTT; CDR3: CASSLFEGNEKLFF
D: -; size: -; J: TRBJ2-2; V: TRBV5-1; DNA: TGCGCCAGCAGCTTGGGACAGCCGAACACCGGGGAGCTGTTTTTT; CDR3: CASSLGQPNTGELFF
D: -; size: few; J: TRBJ1-6; V: TRBV3-1/TRBV3-2; DNA: TGTGCCAGCAGCCAAGGGGGCGACTATTCACCCCTCCACTTT; CDR3: CASSQGGDYSPLHF
D: -; size: -; J: TRBJ1-4; V: TRBV4-2; DNA: TGTGCCAGCAGCCAAGCCTTGGGGGGGAATGAAAAACTGTTTTTT; CDR3: CASSQALGGNEKLFF
D: -; size: -; J: TRBJ2-7; V: TRBV6-5; DNA: TGTGCCAGCAGCCTTGGCGGGACCTACGAGCAGTACTTC; CDR3: CASSLGGTYEQYF
D: TRBD1; size: -; J: TRBJ2-3; V: TRBV6-1; DNA: TGTGCCAGCAGTGCTTCCGGGACAGGGATCGGTACAGATACGCAGTATTTT; CDR3: CASSASGTGIGTDTQYF
D: TRBD2; size: -; J: TRBJ2-3; V: TRBV7-2; DNA: TGTGCCAGCAGCTTTTCCCTACTAGCGGGGAGCACAGATACGCAGTATTTT; CDR3: CASSFSLLAGSTDTQYF
D: -; size: -; J: TRBJ2-1; V: TRBV14; DNA: TGTGCCAGCAGCCCCCATCCCGACCAGGGATACAATGAGCAGTTCTTC; CDR3: CASSPHPDQGYNEQFF
D: -; size: -; J: TRBJ1-1; V: TRBV9; DNA: TGTGCCAGCAGCCCCCGCGCAAGCCTAGAGTATGCCGACACTGAAGCTTTCTTT; CDR3: CASSPRASLEYADTEAFF
D: TRBD1; size: -; J: TRBJ1-4; V: TRBV5-1; DNA: TGCGCCAGCAGCGCGGACAGGGGGCGAACTAATGAAAAACTGTTTTTT; CDR3: CASSADRGRTNEKLFF
D: TRBD1; size: -; J: TRBJ1-5; V: TRBV2; DNA: TGTGCCAGCAGTTACGGACAGGGCCCCAATCAGCCCCAGCATTTT; CDR3: CASSYGQGPNQPQHF